The 11 T cell receptor beta chains presented below share a single source sample, sequenced in a study of T cells after yellow fever vaccination. One entry per CDR3 protein results from TCRdb running MiXCR on the 5' RACE reads. The sample lists under 400,000 distinct CDR3 sequences, around 13% occurring once. The sequenced sample was CD4+ T cells sorted from PBMCs, obtained 15 days after the yellow fever booster vaccination. Source of these receptors: a man between 18 and 35 years old who received the YFV17D yellow fever vaccine.

The chain joins TRBV4-1 to TRBJ1-5; D is possibly TRBD1 (5 bases). V lost 1 base and J lost 3, with 16 bases in between. CDR1 is MGHRA, CDR2 YSYEKL, per germline. The CDR3 runs 17 residues. CDR3: CASSQGGSLPFNQPQHF. For the CDR3, the DNA is TGCGCCAGCAGCCAAGGGGGGTCACTGCCTTTCAATCAGCCCCAGCATTTT.

This clonotype appeared a few times. The chain recombines TRBV7-8 with TRBJ2-7; 7 nucleotides agree with TRBD1. CDR3 length equals 14 residues. With 5 bases clipped from V and 1 base from J, the junction kept 5 bases outside the gene matches. Germline lookup yields CDR1 SGHVS and CDR2 FQNEAQ. Here the CDR3 reads CASSNRGDSYEQYF. As DNA, the CDR3 is TGTGCCAGCAGCAACAGGGGCGATTCCTACGAGCAGTACTTC.

There are a few counts of this clonotype. This rearrangement joins TRBV18 to TRBJ1-5; D is unresolved. V gave up 3 bases and J gave up 3 bases, with 6 bases separating them. The length of the CDR3 is 13 residues. Germline CDR1 reads KGHSH; CDR2 reads LQKENI. CDR3 nucleotides: TGTGCCAGCTCACCCGATCACAATCAGCCCCAGCATTTT. Protein sequence: CASSPDHNQPQHF.

This clonotype was recorded many times. The J gene is TRBJ2-3, the V gene TRBV20-1, with a possible D match to TRBD2 (6 bases). Germline V gives CDR1 DFQATT, CDR2 SNEGSKA (reference sequence). This CDR3 is 13 amino acids long. Trimming shortened V by 1 base and J by 2 bases, and 7 bases separated the two germline ends. The CDR3 loop is CSARGDFTDTQYF. CDR3 DNA sequence: TGCAGTGCTAGAGGGGACTTCACAGATACGCAGTATTTT.

DNA of the CDR3: TGTGCCATCAGACAGGGAATGTCGCAGTACTTC. Its translation: CAIRQGMSQYF. V usage is TRBV6-2 or TRBV6-3 and J usage is TRBJ2-7, with TRBD1 matching over 7 bases. This CDR3 has 11 amino acids. V lost 10 bases and J lost 9; bases outside the gene matches: 9. Germline V gene data show CDR1 as MNHEY and CDR2 as SVGEGT.

This sequence joins TRBV7-6 and TRBJ1-4; no clear D gene. V lost 0 bases, J lost 0 bases, and 14 bases lay in between. The CDR3 spans 18 residues. Germline V CDR1 and CDR2: SGHVS, FNYEAQ. CDR3 sequence (DNA): TGTGCCAGCAGCTTAGCGCGAGGCAGAATTACAACTAATGAAAAACTGTTTTTT. The encoded protein is CASSLARGRITTNEKLFF.

This clonotype was counted only a few times. This chain uses TRBV20-1 with TRBJ1-2, with a weak D call TRBD1 (5 bases). Germline CDR1 reads DFQATT; CDR2 reads SNEGSKA (reference sequence). The length of the CDR3 is 14 residues. The V and J ends lost 0 bases and 6 bases respectively, with 14 bases between them. CDR3 DNA: TGCAGTGCTAGAGATCTAAAAGGGGTCGATGGCTACACCTTC. Its protein is CSARDLKGVDGYTF.

This clonotype was counted a few times. The chain links TRBV15 to TRBJ1-4, with no clear D. The germline gives CDR1 LNHNV, CDR2 YYDKDF (reference sequence). Trimming removed 3 bases at V and 7 bases at J, with 18 bases between. The CDR3 length is 16 residues. The CDR3 loop is CATSRVLGFRLEKLFF. DNA for the CDR3: TGTGCCACCAGCAGGGTTCTAGGGTTTCGGCTTGAAAAACTGTTTTTT.

The chain uses TRBV7-9 and TRBJ2-3; no clear D. V was pared by 3 bases and J by 4 bases, with 17 bases between. The CDR3 sequence is 16 residues long. Germline lookup yields CDR1 SEHNR and CDR2 FQNEAQ (reference sequence). CDR3 nucleotide sequence: TGTGCCAGCAGCTTTTCCGGGCGCCTTATGGCAGATACGCAGTATTTT. It yields the protein CASSFSGRLMADTQYF.

The gene calls are TRBV20-1 and TRBJ2-3, with no clear D. This CDR3 has 12 amino acids. Germline CDR1 DFQATT, CDR2 SNEGSKA (reference sequence). Between the trimmed V and J ends, which lost 7 bases and 1 base, there was a span of 9 bases. CDR3: CSVASGTDTQYF. In DNA, the CDR3 is TGCAGTGTAGCTTCCGGCACAGATACGCAGTATTTT.

Only a few counts were recorded for this clonotype. The genes are TRBV5-6 and TRBJ2-2, with no clear D. The germline V gene encodes CDR1 SGHDT and CDR2 YYEEEE. Trimming left V 9 bases short and J 4 bases short, with 13 bases between. CDR3 length: 13 amino acids. The DNA for the CDR3 is TGTGCCATGGCGAATGGAGTCACCGGGGAGCTGTTTTTT. Residues: CAMANGVTGELFF.